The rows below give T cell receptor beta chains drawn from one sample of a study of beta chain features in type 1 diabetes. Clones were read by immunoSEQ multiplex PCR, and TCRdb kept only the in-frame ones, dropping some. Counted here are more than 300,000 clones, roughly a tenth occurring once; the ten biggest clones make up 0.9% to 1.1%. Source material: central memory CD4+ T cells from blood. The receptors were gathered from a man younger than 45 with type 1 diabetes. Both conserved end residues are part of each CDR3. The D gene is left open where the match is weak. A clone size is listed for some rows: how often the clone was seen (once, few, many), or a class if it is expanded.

CASSIDAGQLNTEAFF TGTGCCAGTAGTATAGACGCGGGACAGCTGAACACTGAAGCTTTCTTT TRBJ1-1 TRBD1 TRBV19 16 few
CASSFLGPDEKLFF TGCGCCAGCAGCTTCCTGGGTCCAGATGAAAAACTGTTTTTT TRBJ1-4 NA TRBV5-1 14 NA
CASSRGQRYNEQFF TGTGCCAGCAGTAGAGGACAGAGATACAATGAGCAGTTCTTC TRBJ2-1 NA TRBV6-6 14 few
CASSVTSGGEETQYF TGTGCCAGCAGCGTCACTTCAGGGGGCGAAGAGACCCAGTACTTC TRBJ2-5 TRBD1 TRBV9 15 few
CAISQAGATNEKLFF TGTGCCATCAGTCAAGCGGGAGCAACTAATGAAAAACTGTTTTTT TRBJ1-4 NA TRBV10-3 15 NA
CAIRTGLAGGQETQYF TGTGCCATCAGGACTGGACTAGCGGGGGGCCAAGAGACCCAGTACTTC TRBJ2-5 TRBD2 TRBV10-3 16 few
CASKPSSSGNTIYF TGTGCCAGCAAACCCAGCTCCTCTGGAAACACCATATATTTT TRBJ1-3 NA TRBV7-2 14 NA
CASSYSRTSDSPLHF TGTGCCAGCAGTTACTCTAGGACCTCGGATTCACCCCTCCACTTT TRBJ1-6 NA TRBV6-5 15 NA
CASSQDWTTDTQYF TGCGCCAGCAGCCAAGATTGGACCACAGATACGCAGTATTTT TRBJ2-3 NA TRBV4-1 14 few
CASSDIQEMNTEAFF TGTGCCAGCAGTGACATTCAGGAGATGAACACTGAAGCTTTCTTT TRBJ1-1 NA TRBV25-1 15 few
CASSVTSLAGAEQFF TGTGCCAGCAGCGTCACATCTCTAGCGGGGGCTGAGCAGTTCTTC TRBJ2-1 TRBD2 TRBV9 15 NA
CSVDDRTGELFF TGCAGCGTCGACGACAGAACCGGGGAGCTGTTTTTT TRBJ2-2 NA TRBV29-1 12 few
CASNHRQSNQPQHF TGTGCCAGCAACCATCGACAGAGCAATCAGCCCCAGCATTTT TRBJ1-5 NA TRBV6-6 14 NA
CASSRQTSGARGDTQYF TGCGCCAGCAGCCGGCAGACTAGCGGGGCCCGAGGGGATACGCAGTATTTT TRBJ2-3 TRBD2 TRBV4-3 17 few
CASSHLRGGNTIYF TGTGCCAGCAGCCACCTCAGGGGGGGAAACACCATATATTTT TRBJ1-3 TRBD1 TRBV13 14 NA
CASQQNNEQFF TGTGCCAGCCAACAGAACAATGAGCAGTTCTTC TRBJ2-1 NA TRBV28 11 NA
CASRKGGLDGTEAFF TGTGCCAGTAGGAAGGGTGGCTTAGATGGCACTGAAGCTTTCTTT TRBJ1-1 NA TRBV19 15 NA
CASSDLRQGGGYGYTF TGTGCCAGCAGCGACCTCAGACAGGGTGGGGGTTATGGCTACACCTTC TRBJ1-2 TRBD1 TRBV7-9 16 NA
CASSLALDGTEAFF TGTGCCAGCAGCTTAGCCTTAGATGGCACTGAAGCTTTCTTT TRBJ1-1 NA TRBV7-9 14 few
CASSLGQVPLQPQHF TGTGCCAGCAGCTTGGGACAGGTCCCCCTTCAGCCCCAGCATTTT TRBJ1-5 NA TRBV5-6 15 few
CASNQSGGQPQHF TGCGCCAGCAACCAGAGTGGGGGTCAGCCCCAGCATTTT TRBJ1-5 NA TRBV4-3 13 NA
CASSQEVPGYGYTF TGTGCCAGCAGCCAAGAGGTTCCAGGGTATGGCTACACCTTC TRBJ1-2 NA TRBV5-4 14 NA
CASSLWTVGAPVNEKLFF TGTGCCAGCTCACTATGGACAGTAGGAGCCCCCGTCAATGAAAAACTGTTTTTT TRBJ1-4 NA TRBV18 18 NA
CAILEGENQETQYF TGTGCCATCTTGGAGGGGGAGAACCAAGAGACCCAGTACTTC TRBJ2-5 NA TRBV10-3 14 many
CASSLLVDAPLHF TGTGCCAGCAGCTTACTCGTGGATGCACCCCTCCACTTT TRBJ1-6 NA TRBV7-9 13 few
CATSRDWAAVGTEAFF TGTGCCACCAGCAGAGATTGGGCAGCCGTAGGAACTGAAGCTTTCTTT TRBJ1-1 NA TRBV15 16 NA
CASGGQGFGRGTQYF TGTGCCAGCGGAGGACAGGGGTTTGGTCGCGGTACGCAGTATTTT TRBJ2-3 TRBD1 TRBV2 15 NA
CASSASGLAEETQYF TGTGCCAGCAGTGCTTCGGGACTAGCGGAAGAGACCCAGTACTTC TRBJ2-5 TRBD2 TRBV2 15 many
CASSQDPGYGYTF TGCGCCAGCAGCCAAGATCCGGGCTATGGCTACACCTTC TRBJ1-2 NA TRBV4-3 13 NA
CASSGTNYGYTF TGTGCCAGCTCCGGGACCAACTATGGCTACACCTTC TRBJ1-2 NA TRBV5-6 12 NA
CASSLEGQGTTEAFF TGTGCCAGCAGCTTAGAGGGACAGGGGACCACTGAAGCTTTCTTT TRBJ1-1 TRBD1 TRBV7-2 15 few
CASSLEGEYTF TGTGCCAGCAGTTTAGAGGGGGAATACACCTTC TRBJ1-2 NA TRBV28 11 few
CASSLAGQGIYEQYF TGTGCCAGCAGTTTGGCGGGACAGGGAATTTACGAGCAGTACTTC TRBJ2-7 TRBD1 TRBV28 15 NA
CASSPSGNSPLHF TGTGCCAGCAGTCCCTCCGGGAATTCACCCCTCCACTTT TRBJ1-6 NA TRBV28 13 few
CASSQEGPGGEQYF TGCGCCAGCAGCCAAGAGGGCCCCGGAGGCGAGCAGTACTTC TRBJ2-7 NA TRBV4-3 14 NA
CAWSEDSYTF TGTGCCTGGAGTGAGGACAGCTACACCTTC TRBJ1-2 NA TRBV30 10 few
CASSLLQGANTGELFF TGTGCTAGCAGCTTATTGCAGGGGGCTAACACCGGGGAGCTGTTTTTT TRBJ2-2 TRBD1 TRBV7-7 16 NA
CASSYGGTNEKLFF TGTGCCAGCAGCTACGGGGGAACTAATGAAAAACTGTTTTTT TRBJ1-4 NA TRBV7-9 14 NA
CASSNRDRGYEQYF TGTGCCAGCAGCAATCGTGACAGGGGATACGAGCAGTACTTC TRBJ2-7 NA TRBV21-1 14 NA
CASSRNADSGNTIYF TGTGCCAGTAGCCGAAACGCGGACTCTGGAAACACCATATATTTT TRBJ1-3 NA TRBV19 15 NA
CASSFGPDNQPQHF TGTGCCAGCAGCTTCGGGCCGGACAATCAGCCCCAGCATTTT TRBJ1-5 NA TRBV9 14 few
CASSPGRKLFF TGTGCCAGCTCACCCGGGAGAAAACTGTTTTTT TRBJ1-4 NA TRBV18 11 few
CASSPEPQGRNTEAFF TGCGCCAGCAGCCCAGAACCACAGGGGAGGAACACTGAAGCTTTCTTT TRBJ1-1 TRBD1 TRBV5-1 16 NA
CASSPVSFGRFSGNTIYF TGTGCCAGCAGCCCTGTGTCCTTCGGACGGTTCTCTGGAAACACCATATATTTT TRBJ1-3 NA TRBV27 18 few
CATSRGLSQPQHF TGTGCCACCAGCCGGGGACTCAGTCAGCCCCAGCATTTT TRBJ1-5 NA TRBV15 13 NA
CASSLRAGTEETQYF TGTGCCAGCAGTTTACGGGCAGGGACCGAAGAGACCCAGTACTTC TRBJ2-5 NA TRBV28 15 few
CAISPEGGDYGYTF TGTGCCATCAGCCCGGAGGGAGGCGATTATGGCTACACCTTC TRBJ1-2 NA TRBV10-3 14 NA
CASSLGFSTDTQYF TGTGCCAGCAGCTTAGGGTTCTCGACAGATACGCAGTATTTT TRBJ2-3 NA TRBV7-2 14 few
CASSLASGGAMNEQFF TGTGCCAGCAGCTTGGCGAGCGGGGGGGCGATGAATGAGCAGTTCTTC TRBJ2-1 TRBD2 TRBV5-4 16 NA
CASSLAGGDYNEQFF TGTGCTAGCAGCTTAGCGGGGGGTGATTACAATGAGCAGTTCTTC TRBJ2-1 TRBD2 TRBV7-7 15 few
CASSLERTGTGGPEQYF TGTGCCAGCAGCTTAGAAAGAACCGGGACAGGGGGCCCCGAGCAGTACTTC TRBJ2-7 TRBD1 TRBV11-2 17 many
CASSNPGQDIYGYTF TGTGCCAGTAGTAACCCGGGACAGGACATCTATGGCTACACCTTC TRBJ1-2 TRBD1 TRBV19 15 NA
CASSEYETGGANYGYTF TGTGCCAGCAGTGAATATGAGACAGGGGGCGCTAACTATGGCTACACCTTC TRBJ1-2 TRBD1 TRBV25-1 17 few